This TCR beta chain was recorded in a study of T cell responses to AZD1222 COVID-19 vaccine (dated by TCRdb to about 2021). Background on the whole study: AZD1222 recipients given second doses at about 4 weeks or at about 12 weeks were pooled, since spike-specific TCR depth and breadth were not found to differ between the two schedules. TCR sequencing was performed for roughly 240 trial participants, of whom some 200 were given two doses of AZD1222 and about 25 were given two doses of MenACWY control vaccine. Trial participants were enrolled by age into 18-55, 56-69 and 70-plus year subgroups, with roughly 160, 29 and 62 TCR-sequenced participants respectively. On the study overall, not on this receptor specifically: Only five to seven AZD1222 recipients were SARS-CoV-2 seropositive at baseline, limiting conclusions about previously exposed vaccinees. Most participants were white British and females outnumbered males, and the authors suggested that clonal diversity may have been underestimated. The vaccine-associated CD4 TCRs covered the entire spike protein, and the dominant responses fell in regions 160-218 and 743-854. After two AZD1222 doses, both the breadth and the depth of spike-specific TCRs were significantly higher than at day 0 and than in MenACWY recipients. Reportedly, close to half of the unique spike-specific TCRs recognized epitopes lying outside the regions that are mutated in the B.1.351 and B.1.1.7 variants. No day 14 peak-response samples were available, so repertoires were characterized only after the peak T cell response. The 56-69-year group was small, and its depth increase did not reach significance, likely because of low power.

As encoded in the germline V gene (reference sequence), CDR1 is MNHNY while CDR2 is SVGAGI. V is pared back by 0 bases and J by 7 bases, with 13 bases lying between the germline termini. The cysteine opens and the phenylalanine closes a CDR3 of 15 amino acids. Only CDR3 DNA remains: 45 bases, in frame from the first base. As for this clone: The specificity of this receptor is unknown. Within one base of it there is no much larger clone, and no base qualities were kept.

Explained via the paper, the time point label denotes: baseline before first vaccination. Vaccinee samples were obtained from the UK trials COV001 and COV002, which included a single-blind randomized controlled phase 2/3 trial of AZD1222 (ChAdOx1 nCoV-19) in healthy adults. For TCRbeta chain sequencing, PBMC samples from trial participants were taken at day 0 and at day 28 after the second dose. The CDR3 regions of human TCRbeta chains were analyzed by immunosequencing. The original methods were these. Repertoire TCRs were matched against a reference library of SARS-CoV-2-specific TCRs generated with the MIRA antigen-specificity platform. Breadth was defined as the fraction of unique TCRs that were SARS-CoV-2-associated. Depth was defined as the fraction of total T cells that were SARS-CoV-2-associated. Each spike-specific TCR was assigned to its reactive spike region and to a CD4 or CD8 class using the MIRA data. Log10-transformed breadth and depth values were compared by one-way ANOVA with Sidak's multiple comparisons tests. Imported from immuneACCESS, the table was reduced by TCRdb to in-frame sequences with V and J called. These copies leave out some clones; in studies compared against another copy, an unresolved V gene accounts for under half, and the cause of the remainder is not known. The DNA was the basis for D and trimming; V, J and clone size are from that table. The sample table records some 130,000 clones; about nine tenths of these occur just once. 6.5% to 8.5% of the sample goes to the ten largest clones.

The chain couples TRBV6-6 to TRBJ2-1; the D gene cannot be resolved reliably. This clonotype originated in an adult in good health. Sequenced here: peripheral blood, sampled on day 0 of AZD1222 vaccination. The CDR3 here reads CASSYSPGPVNEQFF. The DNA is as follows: TGTGCCAGCAGTTACTCTCCGGGTCCGGTTAATGAGCAGTTCTTC.